This record looks at one T cell receptor beta chain sequence and its context. A much larger clone differs from this one at a single base, so this may be a read error. The sample originates from a study of metastatic and nonmetastatic thyroid tumors. At the level of the study: Repertoires from malignant and benign thyroid patients were compared across blood and tumor or nodule tissue.

Under the authors' procedure: Researchers built a distant-metastasis classifier for papillary thyroid cancer that drew on CDR3 differences across clinicopathological groups. Using MiXCR, TCRdb reanalyzed the PCR reads. It is TCRdb's table, rather than the study itself, that gives the V and J calls and clone size. The sample records 35,000 to 50,000 clones, around 17% being singletons. Thyroid surgery had not been preceded by any treatment in any patient. The J segment lost 5 bases and the V segment lost 0 bases, leaving 13 bases of the junction unmatched. CDR3 length equals 17 residues. Germline CDR1 and CDR2: SGDLS and YYNGEE.

This TCR derives from a female donor with papillary thyroid cancer or a benign thyroid nodule (not recorded which). Some clones in this sample may be carry-over from other donors' samples. The chain links TRBV9 to TRBJ2-5, with 7 bases that match TRBD2. The sequencing sample was made of tumor tissue. CDR3 nucleotides: TGTGCCAGCAGCGTAGGCGGGAGTAGACATGGAAGCGAGACCCAGTACTTC. It codes for CASSVGGSRHGSETQYF.